In its sample, the clone carrying this TCR beta chain was seen a few times. The antigen remains undetermined. The CDR3 extends over 16 amino acids. In germline, CDR1 is LGHNA, CDR2 YSLEER. V was cut by 1 base and J by 0 bases, with 10 bases left in between. The sample originates from a study of beta chain features in type 1 diabetes. Study conclusions and caveats: An over-representation of cells with high TCR expression could result from cDNA sequencing.

The sequenced template was cDNA made from the entire isolated RNA. The repertoire was sequenced with immunoSEQ multiplex PCR; TCRdb's copy has only in-frame clones and lacks some. The data hold 900,000 or so clones, with about 17% observed a single time. The sequence was obtained from a woman between 18 and 29 years old in good health. The genes are TRBV4-3 and TRBJ1-3; D perhaps matches TRBD1 (5 bases). The sequenced sample was naive CD4+ T cells from blood. The CDR3 spells CASSQATANSGNTIYF. Written as DNA, the CDR3 is TGCGCCAGCAGCCAAGCGACAGCGAACTCTGGAAACACCATATATTTT.